These 31 T cell receptor beta chains were sequenced from one sample in a study of cytomegalovirus exposure and HLA in healthy donors. Primers: 60 Vbeta forward and 13 Jbeta reverse. Sequenced by immunoSEQ multiplex PCR; TCRdb stores in-frame clones only, minus some. Of 95,000 to 100,000 clones in the sample, 76% are singletons; the top ten hold 3.5% to 5%. Sequencing input: PBMCs. The source is a man in his forties or fifties in good health and CMV-seronegative.

The chain joins TRBV18 to TRBJ1-4; TRBD1 agrees at 7 bases. This CDR3 contains 16 residues. Unmatched junction bases numbered 6, after V lost 2 bases and J lost 3 bases. Germline V gene sequence: CDR1 KGHSH, CDR2 LQKENI. CDR3 sequence (DNA): TGTGCCAGCTCACCAGCTCCGGGACAGTCTAATGAAAAACTGTTTTTT. Its protein is CASSPAPGQSNEKLFF.

The chain links TRBV27 to TRBJ1-1, with TRBD1 matching over 9 bases. Germline assignment: CDR1 MNHEY and CDR2 SMNVEV (reference sequence). This CDR3 has 16 amino acids. The junction had 14 bases not matched to a gene; V was cut back by 5 bases and J by 7 bases. Here the CDR3 reads CASSPRTGGGPIEAFF. The CDR3 nucleotides are TGTGCCAGCAGTCCGCGAACAGGGGGCGGACCCATTGAAGCTTTCTTT.

The CDR3 DNA sequence: TGTGCCAGCAGCATACGGACAGGGGAGACAGATACGCAGTATTTT. Its protein product is CASSIRTGETDTQYF. The chain employs TRBV5-6 and TRBJ2-3, with 9 nucleotides matching TRBD1. The CDR3 is 15 residues long. V dropped 4 bases and J dropped 3; count of bases not matched to a gene: 6. Germline CDR1 reads SGHDT; CDR2 reads YYEEEE.

V and J are TRBV4-3 and TRBJ1-4; D is perhaps TRBD1 (5 bases). Germline CDR1 is LGHNA and CDR2 is YSLEER. Trimming took 0 bases from V and 6 from J, leaving 11 bases between them. This CDR3 region has 15 residues. The DNA for the CDR3 is TGCGCCAGCAGCCAAGATACCCAGGGTGATGAAAAACTGTTTTTT. It encodes CASSQDTQGDEKLFF.

The chain couples TRBV6-5 to TRBJ1-2, with 7 bases identical to TRBD1. There are 12 residues in the CDR3. Trimming took 5 bases from V and 3 from J; bases not matched to a gene: 0. CDR1 MNHEY and CDR2 SVGAGI come from the germline V gene. The CDR3 loop is CASSDRDYGYTF. The CDR3 DNA reads TGTGCCAGCAGTGACAGGGACTATGGCTACACCTTC.

V is TRBV7-2 and J is TRBJ2-2, with 8 bases matching TRBD2. Germline-derived CDR1 and CDR2 are SGHTA and FQGNSA. J was trimmed by 7 bases and V by 5 bases; bases with no gene match: 6. The CDR3 consists of 14 residues. Written as DNA, the CDR3 is TGTGCCAGCAGCCCCGGGGGGGGCGGCGGGGAGCTGTTTTTT. Amino acid sequence: CASSPGGGGGELFF.

This clone was seen only a few times. This chain uses TRBV9 with TRBJ1-1; the D gene is possibly TRBD1 (6 bases). The ends were cut back, 4 bases at V and 1 base at J, with 11 bases in the middle. Germline CDR1 is SGDLS and CDR2 is YYNGEE. The CDR3 covers 14 residues. The CDR3 protein is CASSWGGQNTEAFF. The CDR3 DNA sequence: TGTGCCAGCAGCTGGGGGGGACAGAACACTGAAGCTTTCTTT.

As for this clone: The same CDR3 also results from other DNA sequences found in this sample. The CDR3 nucleotides are TGTGCCAGCAGCTGGCTCCAGGGGGTGAGCTCCCCCCTCCACTTT. Its translation: CASSWLQGVSSPLHF. The V call is TRBV7-8, the J call TRBJ1-6; 7 bases agree with TRBD1. Germline V gene lookup returns CDR1 SGHVS and CDR2 FQNEAQ. CDR3 length: 15 residues. Trimming cost V 4 bases and J 13 bases; bases outside gene matches: 13.

This clone appeared once. The chain combines TRBV19 with TRBJ1-2; D gene unclear. The CDR3 loop spans 14 amino acids. The germline V gene has CDR1 LNHDA and CDR2 SQIVND (reference sequence). V lost 3 bases and J 4 bases, leaving 12 bases between the germline ends. The CDR3: CASSMAPEIYGYTF. The CDR3 DNA sequence: TGTGCCAGTAGTATGGCCCCGGAGATCTATGGCTACACCTTC.

The gene calls are TRBV7-8 and TRBJ2-1; tentative D call: TRBD1 (6 bases). This CDR3 comprises 16 residues. CDR1 SGHVS and CDR2 FQNEAQ come from the germline V gene. The V and J ends lost 5 bases and 5 bases respectively, with 19 bases between them. The CDR3 here is CASSPRTAESNNEQFF. In DNA form, the CDR3 reads TGTGCCAGCAGCCCCAGGACAGCAGAGTCTAACAATGAGCAGTTCTTC.

The CDR3 DNA sequence: TGTGCCAGTAGTAGGGACACTTATCAGCCCCAGCATTTT. It specifies CASSRDTYQPQHF. V gene TRBV19 combines with J gene TRBJ1-5; D is possibly TRBD1 (6 bases). Trimming took off 4 bases at V and 5 bases at J, with 9 bases between the two ends. The germline V gene has CDR1 LNHDA and CDR2 SQIVND (reference sequence). The CDR3 extends over 13 amino acids.

Only a few counts were recorded for this clone. The CDR3 region is CASSLAEQINYGYTF. The CDR3 DNA reads as TGTGCCAGCAGCTTAGCGGAACAGATAAACTATGGCTACACCTTC. The chain has TRBV7-2 and TRBJ1-2; D is unresolved. V lost 0 bases to trimming and J lost 2 bases, with 10 bases between them. The CDR3 length is 15 residues. In germline, CDR1 is SGHTA, CDR2 FQGNSA.

This clone has a single count. This chain joins TRBV7-9 and TRBJ1-1; TRBD1 matches 7 bases. With V trimmed by 4 bases and J by 3 bases, 8 bases remained unmatched. This CDR3 comprises 15 residues. Germline CDR1 SEHNR, CDR2 FQNEAQ (reference sequence). CDR3 coding DNA: TGTGCCAGCAGCTCCTACAGGGGCCGGCACACTGAAGCTTTCTTT. It specifies CASSSYRGRHTEAFF.

The CDR3 loop is CASSPSEGRNTEAFF. The CDR3 nucleotides are TGCGCCAGCAGCCCATCAGAGGGCAGGAACACTGAAGCTTTCTTT. The rearrangement joins TRBV5-1 to TRBJ1-1, with D uncertain. V was shortened by 4 bases and J by 1 base, with 14 bases between the two germline ends. Germline-derived CDR1 and CDR2 are SGHRS and YFSETQ. CDR3 length equals 15 residues.

V gene TRBV6-5 combines with J gene TRBJ1-6; the D gene is possibly TRBD1 (6 bases). The CDR3 is 12 amino acids. Germline V CDR1 and CDR2: MNHEY, SVGAGI. V was cut by 9 bases and J by 8 bases, with 11 bases left in between. CDR3 protein: CASRTADSPLHF. CDR3 nucleotide sequence: TGTGCCAGTCGGACAGCCGATTCACCCCTCCACTTT.

The chain carries TRBV4-1 and TRBJ1-6; TRBD1 might be the D (6 bases). Germline V lookup: CDR1 MGHRA, CDR2 YSYEKL. The ends were cut back, 0 bases at V and 10 bases at J, with 13 bases in the middle. The CDR3 runs 15 residues. CDR3 protein: CASSQDSGGGSPLHF. Here the CDR3 DNA reads TGCGCCAGCAGCCAAGACAGTGGGGGCGGCTCACCCCTCCACTTT.

Turning to this clone: Within the sample, other DNA sequences also encode this same CDR3. This chain connects TRBV30 to TRBJ1-6; D call uncertain. Germline CDR1 and CDR2: GTSNPN and SVGIG (reference sequence). This CDR3 has 13 residues. V lost 4 bases to trimming and J lost 0 bases, with 4 bases between them. CDR3 sequence: CAWTNSYNSPLHF. CDR3 nucleotides: TGTGCCTGGACCAACTCCTATAATTCACCCCTCCACTTT.

The V and J genes are TRBV5-6 and TRBJ1-2; 7 bases are shared with TRBD1. Germline trimming cut 0 bases from V and 4 bases from J; bases unmatched to any gene: 3. The germline gives CDR1 SGHDT, CDR2 YYEEEE. This CDR3 is built from 14 residues. The CDR3 DNA is TGTGCCAGCAGCTTGGGGCAGGGGGTCTATGGCTACACCTTC. Its translation is CASSLGQGVYGYTF. Full variable domain (missing parts from reference TRBV5-6 and TRBJ1-2): DAGVTQSPTHLIKTRGQQVTLRCSPKSGHDTVSWYQQALGQGPQFIFQYYEEEERQRGNFPDRFSGHQFPNYSSELNVNALLLGDSALYLCASSLGQGVYGYTFGSGTRLTVV.

Only a few counts were recorded for this clone. V usage is TRBV7-3 and J usage is TRBJ2-3, with 13 bases fitting TRBD2. The J segment lost 0 bases and the V segment lost 5 bases, leaving 8 bases of the junction unmatched. Germline loops: CDR1 SGHTA, CDR2 FQGTGA. The CDR3 has 18 amino acids. The CDR3 spells CASSRDRTSGGSTDTQYF. The CDR3 nucleotides read TGTGCCAGCAGCCGCGACCGGACTAGCGGGGGAAGCACAGATACGCAGTATTTT.

V and J are TRBV6-4 and TRBJ2-7, with a weak D call TRBD1 (5 bases). The CDR3 has 12 amino acids. Trimming cost V 7 bases and J 5 bases, with 12 bases left between them. Germline loops: CDR1 MRHNA, CDR2 SNTAGT. CDR3 bases: TGTGCCAGCACTCTGTGGGGCCACGAGCAGTACGTC. This translates into CASTLWGHEQYV.

This clone occurred once. The chain employs TRBV7-2 and TRBJ1-5; a possible D gene is TRBD1 (6 bases). The CDR3 loop spans 16 amino acids. CDR1 is SGHTA and CDR2 is FQGNSA in the germline V gene. V lost 0 bases, J lost 0 bases, and 9 bases lay in between. The CDR3: CASSLAQQGSNQPQHF. CDR3 nucleotide sequence: TGTGCCAGCAGCTTAGCGCAACAGGGTAGCAATCAGCCCCAGCATTTT.

In DNA, the CDR3 is TGTGCCAGCAGTTACCGGGGACAAGTTGGTGGCTACACCTTC. As protein: CASSYRGQVGGYTF. The chain recombines TRBV6-5 with TRBJ1-2; possibly TRBD1 for D (6 bases). V lost 2 bases, J lost 7 bases, and 14 bases lay in between. The CDR3 covers 14 residues. Germline CDR1 and CDR2: MNHEY and SVGAGI.

This rearrangement joins TRBV5-4 to TRBJ1-2; 9 bases map to TRBD1. CDR3 size: 14 residues. V trimming: 5 bases; J trimming: 6 bases; junction bases outside the gene matches: 8. Germline V gene lookup returns CDR1 SGHNT and CDR2 YYREEE (reference sequence). The CDR3 sequence: CASRITGGADGYTF. In DNA, the CDR3 is TGTGCCAGCAGAATCACAGGGGGCGCTGATGGCTACACCTTC.

Note on this clone: Additional DNA sequences in this sample encode the identical CDR3. The chain links TRBV30 to TRBJ1-4; no firm D call. V lost 3 bases, J lost 8 bases, and 10 bases lay in between. The CDR3 consists of 12 residues. Per the germline V gene, CDR1 is GTSNPN and CDR2 is SVGIG (reference sequence). This CDR3 reads CAWSTLREKLFF. The CDR3 DNA sequence: TGTGCCTGGAGCACCCTACGGGAAAAACTGTTTTTT.

The rearrangement joins TRBV7-2 to TRBJ2-3; 12 bases are a match to TRBD2. Germline V gives CDR1 SGHTA, CDR2 FQGNSA. The CDR3 covers 16 residues. J lost 2 bases, V lost 5 bases, and 5 bases had no gene match. CDR3 loop: CASSNRLAGDTDTQYF. CDR3 coding DNA: TGTGCCAGCAGCAACCGACTAGCGGGGGACACAGATACGCAGTATTTT.

The chain joins TRBV5-5 to TRBJ2-1; possible D gene TRBD2, 5 bases. The CDR3 has 16 amino acids. V was pared by 0 bases and J by 0 bases, with 10 bases between. Germline V lookup: CDR1 SGHKS, CDR2 YYEKEE (reference sequence). The CDR3 sequence is CASSLAEGGSYNEQFF. The CDR3 DNA sequence: TGTGCCAGCAGCTTGGCCGAGGGCGGCTCCTACAATGAGCAGTTCTTC.

V usage is TRBV19 and J usage is TRBJ1-2; D call uncertain. V lost 6 bases and J lost 3, with 5 bases in between. The CDR3 sequence is 11 residues long. Germline-derived CDR1 and CDR2 are LNHDA and SQIVND (reference sequence). The CDR3, as DNA: TGTGCCAGTAGAGAGTACTATGGCTACACCTTC. Its translation is CASREYYGYTF.

This clone is a singleton in its sample. The chain employs TRBV5-1 and TRBJ2-7; maybe TRBD1 (5 bases). Germline CDR1 is SGHRS and CDR2 is YFSETQ. The CDR3 is 14 residues long. The V gene lost 5 bases and the J gene lost 5 bases, with 17 bases spanning the gap. CDR3 DNA: TGCGCCAGCAGGGGGTCCAGGGCAGGAAACGAGCAGTACTTC. It is translated as CASRGSRAGNEQYF.

The rearrangement joins TRBV7-2 to TRBJ1-3, with TRBD1 as a possible D gene (5 bases). V lost 5 bases and J lost 0, with 14 bases in between. The V gene's germline CDR1 is SGHTA and CDR2 FQGNSA. The CDR3 has 16 amino acids. This CDR3 is CASSVNRRGSGNTIYF. The CDR3 nucleotides are TGTGCCAGCAGCGTCAACAGGAGAGGCTCTGGAAACACCATATATTTT.

J is TRBJ1-6 and V is TRBV11-2; no clear D. The CDR3 runs 12 residues. CDR1 is SGHAT, CDR2 FQNNGV, per germline. V lost 0 bases to trimming and J lost 10 bases, with 4 bases between them. CDR3 residues: CASSLDRSPLHF. DNA for the CDR3: TGTGCCAGCAGCTTAGATCGGTCACCCCTCCACTTT. Using reference TRBV11-2 and TRBJ1-6 for the parts outside the CDR3, the full variable domain is EAGVAQSPRYKIIEKRQSVAFWCNPISGHATLYWYQQILGQGPKLLIQFQNNGVVDDSQLPKDRFSAERLKGVDSTLKIQPAKLEDSAVYLCASSLDRSPLHFGNGTRLTVT.

CDR3 sequence (DNA): TGTGCCAGCAGTTTTCGCCGGGGGAACACTGAAGCTTTCTTT. Its translation: CASSFRRGNTEAFF. The chain has TRBV27 and TRBJ1-1, with D uncertain. V lost 3 bases and J 1 base, leaving 9 bases between the germline ends. The CDR3 is 14 amino acids. Germline V gene data show CDR1 as MNHEY and CDR2 as SMNVEV (reference sequence).